These 11 T cell receptor beta chains originate from one sample sequenced in a study of OX40 agonist ivuxolimab in advanced cancers. The data were produced by immunoSEQ multiplex PCR, yet TCRdb's version contains in-frame clones alone and is incomplete. The table shows about 28,000 clones, with less than 90% occurring only once. Sequenced material: CD4+ or CD8+ T cells sorted from blood, taken in a trial of the OX40 agonist ivuxolimab. The receptor set was obtained from an adult with an advanced solid tumor such as melanoma, head and neck, liver or kidney cancer.

This rearrangement joins TRBV2 to TRBJ1-6; D remains unclear. The CDR3 is 16 residues long. The germline V and J ends were trimmed by 0 bases and 1 base, with 7 bases remaining between them. Germline V gene lookup returns CDR1 SNHLY and CDR2 FYNNEI. This CDR3 reads CASSEAGFSYNSPLHF. CDR3 sequence (DNA): TGTGCCAGCAGTGAAGCAGGGTTTTCCTATAATTCACCCCTCCACTTT. Filled out from reference TRBV2 and TRBJ1-6, the complete variable domain reads EPEVTQTPSHQVTQMGQEVILRCVPISNHLYFYWYRQILGQKVEFLVSFYNNEISEKSEIFDDQFSVERPDGSNFTLKIRSTKLEDSAMYFCASSEAGFSYNSPLHFGNGTRLTVT.

This clone was found once. The chain has TRBV11-2 and TRBJ1-5; the D is unclear. V dropped 1 base and J dropped 4 bases, with 14 bases sitting between them. Germline V gives CDR1 SGHAT, CDR2 FQNNGV. The CDR3 is 16 amino acids. CDR3 amino acids: CASSLGPGGRNQPQHF. The DNA for the CDR3 is TGTGCCAGCAGCTTAGGGCCTGGAGGCAGGAATCAGCCCCAGCATTTT.

In this sample, this clone turned up a few times. The genes are TRBV15 and TRBJ1-5; unclear D gene. The V gene's germline CDR1 is LNHNV and CDR2 YYDKDF (reference sequence). V lost 0 bases and J lost 5, with 11 bases in between. CDR3 size: 15 residues. CDR3 nucleotides: TGTGCCACCAGCAGAGAGGTAACACTCGATCAGCCCCAGCATTTT. This translates into CATSREVTLDQPQHF.

V and J are TRBV7-9 and TRBJ1-1; D unclear. The CDR3 runs 13 residues. V lost 1 base and J lost 1, with 4 bases in between. Germline V lookup: CDR1 SEHNR, CDR2 FQNEAQ (reference sequence). The CDR3 DNA is TGTGCCAGCAGCTTAGGGGAGAACACTGAAGCTTTCTTT. As protein: CASSLGENTEAFF. The variable domain in full, completed from reference TRBV7-9 and TRBJ1-1, reads DTGVSQNPRHKITKRGQNVTFRCDPISEHNRLYWYRQTLGQGPEFLTYFQNEAQLEKSRLLSDRFSAERPKGSFSTLEIQRTEQGDSAMYLCASSLGENTEAFFGQGTRLTVV.

This clone was seen once. V usage is TRBV4-1 and J usage is TRBJ2-7; TRBD2 matches 10 bases. J gave up 3 bases and V 4 bases, and 3 bases lay outside the gene matches. The CDR3 contains 14 residues. Germline CDR1 reads MGHRA; CDR2 reads YSYEKL. In nucleotides, the CDR3 is TGCGCCAGCAGCCTAGTAGCGGGGGGCTACGAGCAGTACTTC. Amino acids: CASSLVAGGYEQYF.

V and J are TRBV28 and TRBJ2-5; 7 bases line up with TRBD1. The CDR3 is 14 residues long. Per germline, CDR1 MDHEN and CDR2 SYDVKM. V shed 3 bases and J 4 bases; nucleotides not matched to a gene: 5. CDR3 sequence (DNA): TGTGCCAGCAGTTTTGAGGGGGCGGGAGAGACCCAGTACTTC. The encoded protein is CASSFEGAGETQYF.

The chain uses TRBV7-8 and TRBJ2-3; 7 bases fit TRBD2. Germline CDR1 is SGHVS and CDR2 is FQNEAQ. V lost 5 bases and J lost 5; bases outside the gene matches: 10. This CDR3 has 15 amino acids. The CDR3 is CASSPSRGVQDTQYF. The DNA of the CDR3 is TGTGCCAGCAGCCCAAGTCGGGGGGTCCAAGATACGCAGTATTTT. Full variable domain (remainder filled in from reference TRBV7-8 and TRBJ2-3): GAGVSQSPRYKVAKRGQDVALRCDPISGHVSLFWYQQALGQGPEFLTYFQNEAQLDKSGLPSDRFFAERPEGSVSTLKIQRTQQEDSAVYLCASSPSRGVQDTQYFGPGTRLTVL.

The chain is built from TRBV30 and TRBJ1-2; TRBD1 agrees at 9 bases. Per the germline V gene, CDR1 is GTSNPN and CDR2 is SVGIG (reference sequence). The CDR3 consists of 15 residues. V trimming: 2 bases; J trimming: 7 bases; junction bases outside the gene matches: 11. The CDR3 DNA sequence: TGTGCCTGGAGTACTCCGACAGGGGGAATTCTTGGCTACACCTTC. Translated, it gives CAWSTPTGGILGYTF.

The chain employs TRBV30 and TRBJ1-1; no firm D call. Germline CDR1 and CDR2: GTSNPN and SVGIG (reference sequence). The CDR3 is 15 residues long. V lost 0 bases, J lost 1 base, and 12 bases lay in between. CDR3 loop: CAWSVSMLENTEAFF. DNA for the CDR3: TGTGCCTGGAGTGTCTCGATGTTGGAGAACACTGAAGCTTTCTTT.

V is TRBV30 and J is TRBJ1-1; D not resolved. Trimming took off 0 bases at V and 3 bases at J, with 11 bases between the two ends. The CDR3 consists of 14 residues. Germline lookup yields CDR1 GTSNPN and CDR2 SVGIG (reference sequence). CDR3 sequence (DNA): TGTGCCTGGAGTGTAGGGTCTGGGGACACTGAAGCTTTCTTT. Protein product: CAWSVGSGDTEAFF.

The chain joins TRBV4-3 to TRBJ2-7; 7 bases line up with TRBD2. CDR1 and CDR2 (germline): LGHNA, YSLEER. Trimming removed 4 bases from V and 1 base from J; junction bases left unmatched: 4. This CDR3 is 14 amino acids long. The CDR3 here is CASSPRGVSYEQYF. The CDR3, as DNA: TGCGCCAGCAGCCCCCGGGGGGTGTCCTACGAGCAGTACTTC.